A selection of T cell receptor beta chains follows, all from one sample in a study of T cell responses to AZD1222 COVID-19 vaccine. Clones were sequenced by immunoSEQ multiplex PCR, and TCRdb holds only the in-frame ones, with some missing. The data show 150,000 to 200,000 clones, around 94% seen once. The material was peripheral blood, obtained 28 days after the second AZD1222 dose. Source of these receptors: an adult who received the AZD1222 COVID-19 vaccine. Both conserved end residues are part of each CDR3. A D gene is named only where the DNA matches it firmly. Size is stated for part of the rows, as once, few or many counts, or as a class when the clone is expanded.

DNA,CDR3,V,size,D,J
TGTGCCAGCAGCCAAGGAAGGACTAGCGGGAACGAGCAGTACTTC,CASSQGRTSGNEQYF,TRBV3-1/TRBV3-2,.,TRBD2,TRBJ2-7
TGCGCCAGCAGCTTGATCCTAGCGGGAGTTTCCTACGAGCAGTACTTC,CASSLILAGVSYEQYF,TRBV5-1,.,TRBD2,TRBJ2-7
TGTGCCAGCAGGGCACTGAACACTGAAGCTTTCTTT,CASRALNTEAFF,TRBV6-5,.,.,TRBJ1-1
TGCGCCAGCAGCCAAGGACTACCCCCAGGGGCCTACGAGCAGTACTTC,CASSQGLPPGAYEQYF,TRBV5-1,.,.,TRBJ2-7
TGTGCCAGCAGCCCCCGGACGGAGAGCTCCTACAATGAGCAGTTCTTC,CASSPRTESSYNEQFF,TRBV11-2,.,.,TRBJ2-1
TGTGCCAGCAGTAGAGGCCGAACCTACGAGCAGTACTTC,CASSRGRTYEQYF,TRBV2,.,.,TRBJ2-7
TGTGCCAGTAGTCCACCGACAGGGTTAGCCAAAAACATTCAGTACTTC,CASSPPTGLAKNIQYF,TRBV19,once,TRBD1,TRBJ2-4
TGTGCCACCAGCAGGGGGTTAGCGGGAGACGCCGAGCAGTACTTC,CATSRGLAGDAEQYF,TRBV15,.,TRBD2,TRBJ2-7
TGTGCCAGCAGCTTAACCTTCGCTAGCGGGAGCTCCTACGAGCAGTACTTC,CASSLTFASGSSYEQYF,TRBV11-2,.,TRBD2,TRBJ2-7
TGTGCCAGCAGCTTGGAGATGCACTACGAGCAGTACTTC,CASSLEMHYEQYF,TRBV5-8,.,.,TRBJ2-7
TGTGCCAGCAGCCACGGGGGGGCTGGCGAGCAGTACTTC,CASSHGGAGEQYF,TRBV9,few,TRBD2,TRBJ2-7
TGTGCCAGCAGCCTGACAGGGCTTATCGGGACCGGGGAGCTGTTTTTT,CASSLTGLIGTGELFF,TRBV9,.,TRBD1,TRBJ2-2
TGTGCCAGCAGCCAGAGGTGGGGACAGGGGAACACAGATACGCAGTATTTT,CASSQRWGQGNTDTQYF,TRBV4-2,once,TRBD1,TRBJ2-3
TGTGCCAGCAGTGAAGGAGTTAATCAGCCCCAGCATTTT,CASSEGVNQPQHF,TRBV6-1,.,.,TRBJ1-5
TGTGCCAGCAGCTTCTGGCTAGCGGACTACAATGAGCAGTTCTTC,CASSFWLADYNEQFF,TRBV5-5,.,TRBD2,TRBJ2-1
TGTGCTAGTGGTTTGGGGGGTTCCAGCACAGATACGCAGTATTTT,CASGLGGSSTDTQYF,TRBV12-5,.,.,TRBJ2-3
TGCGCCAGCAACCAGAACAATGAGCAGTTCTTC,CASNQNNEQFF,TRBV5-1,.,.,TRBJ2-1
TGTGCCACCAGTGATCTATGCGTCTATCCGGAGTATCCGCTGTACGAGCAGTACTTC,CATSDLCVYPEYPLYEQYF,TRBV24-1,.,.,TRBJ2-7
TGTGCCTGGTATCCCTTAGCGGGGTCGAACACCGGGGAGCTGTTTTTT,CAWYPLAGSNTGELFF,TRBV30,.,TRBD2,TRBJ2-2
TGTGCCAGCAGCTTTCGGGACAATTCTTCCTACGAGCAGTACTTC,CASSFRDNSSYEQYF,TRBV21-1,.,.,TRBJ2-7
TGTGCCAGCAGCCCCCCTATACGGGAGGGCCCGACCTACAATGAGCAGTTCTTC,CASSPPIREGPTYNEQFF,TRBV25-1,.,TRBD2,TRBJ2-1
TGTGCCAGCAGTTTGGGGTGGGGCCGGGCTAACTATGGCTACACCTTC,CASSLGWGRANYGYTF,TRBV28,once,.,TRBJ1-2
TGCGCCCCCCCCAGCGGTGAGACTAGCGTTAAAGAGACCCAGTACTTC,CAPPSGETSVKETQYF,TRBV10-1,.,TRBD2,TRBJ2-5
TGCAGCGTGGGACAGGGGGCGGTTGAGCAGTACTTC,CSVGQGAVEQYF,TRBV29-1,.,TRBD1,TRBJ2-7
TGTGCCAGCAGCCAAGGGGGGCGGGAGTGGGAGACCCAGTACTTC,CASSQGGREWETQYF,TRBV3-1/TRBV3-2,.,.,TRBJ2-5
TGTGCCAGCAGTTACGGACTGACAGGGGGGGATGAGCAGTTCTTC,CASSYGLTGGDEQFF,TRBV6-6,.,TRBD1,TRBJ2-1
TGTGCCAGCAGATCCCTAGCGGGAGGCTCCTACAATGAGCAGTTCTTC,CASRSLAGGSYNEQFF,TRBV28,.,TRBD2,TRBJ2-1
TGTGCCAGCAGCCGCCGGCAGGGAGATTATTCACCCCTCCACTTT,CASSRRQGDYSPLHF,TRBV16,.,.,TRBJ1-6
TGTGCCATCGCCGCCCTGGACAGGGCCGATAGTATGAACACTGAAGCTTTCTTT,CAIAALDRADSMNTEAFF,TRBV27,.,TRBD1,TRBJ1-1
TGTGCCAGCAGCTTAGTGCGGGGTGGACCCAACATTCAGTACTTC,CASSLVRGGPNIQYF,TRBV7-9,.,.,TRBJ2-4
TGTGCCATCAGTGGCGACCCTAGCGCCCCAGAATCCTACGAGCAGTACTTC,CAISGDPSAPESYEQYF,TRBV10-3,once,.,TRBJ2-7
TGTGCCTGGAGTGGACTAGCGGGAGCTCCCCCGCAGTTCTTC,CAWSGLAGAPPQFF,TRBV30,.,TRBD2,TRBJ2-1
TGTGCCTGGAGGGGACTAGCGGGCAGCTGGGAGCTGTTTTTT,CAWRGLAGSWELFF,TRBV30,.,TRBD2,TRBJ2-2
TGTGCCAGCAGCCCGTGGGACACTAACAGCTCTGGAAACACCATATATTTT,CASSPWDTNSSGNTIYF,TRBV7-9,once,.,TRBJ1-3
TGTGCCAGCAGTTTATGGGGGACAGGGGAAGAGACCCAGTACTTC,CASSLWGTGEETQYF,TRBV28,.,TRBD1,TRBJ2-5
TGTGCCAGCAGCCCGTGGACGGCCTATAATTCACCCCTCCACTTT,CASSPWTAYNSPLHF,TRBV7-2,once,.,TRBJ1-6
TGTGCCAGTGGCCCCTGGGCAGATGCCACAGATACGCAGTATTTT,CASGPWADATDTQYF,TRBV19,.,.,TRBJ2-3
TGTGCCAGCAGCAAAGTTGGGGGTACGAACACTGAAGCTTTCTTT,CASSKVGGTNTEAFF,TRBV21-1,.,.,TRBJ1-1
TGTGCCAGCGCAAACCGGGAGAAGGGGGATGGCTACACCTTC,CASANREKGDGYTF,TRBV6-5,.,.,TRBJ1-2
TGTGCCTGGAACCCCAACGGCGGGGAGCTGTTTTTT,CAWNPNGGELFF,TRBV30,.,.,TRBJ2-2
TGTGCCTGGAGTTGGGGCTCGTTGGACACTGAAGCTTTCTTT,CAWSWGSLDTEAFF,TRBV30,.,.,TRBJ1-1
TGTGCCAGCAGCTTGAAAGGGGATAATTCACCCCTCCACTTT,CASSLKGDNSPLHF,TRBV5-5,.,.,TRBJ1-6
TGTGCCAGCAGCCAAGCTTTCTTCGAGACGGTGAACACTGAAGCTTTCTTT,CASSQAFFETVNTEAFF,TRBV3-1/TRBV3-2,.,.,TRBJ1-1
TGTGCCAGCAGCCAGCTCATGGGGGAACTGTTTTTT,CASSQLMGELFF,TRBV3-1/TRBV3-2,.,.,TRBJ1-4